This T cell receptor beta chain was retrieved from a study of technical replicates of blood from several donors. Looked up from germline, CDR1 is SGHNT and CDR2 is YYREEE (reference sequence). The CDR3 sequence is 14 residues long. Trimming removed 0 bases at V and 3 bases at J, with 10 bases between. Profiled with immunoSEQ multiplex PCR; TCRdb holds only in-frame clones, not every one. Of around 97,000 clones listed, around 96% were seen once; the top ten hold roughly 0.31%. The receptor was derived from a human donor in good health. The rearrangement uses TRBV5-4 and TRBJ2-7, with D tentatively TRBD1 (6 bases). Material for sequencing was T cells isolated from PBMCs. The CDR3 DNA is TGTGCCAGCAGCTTGGAACAGGGAATCTACGAGCAGTACTTC. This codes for CASSLEQGIYEQYF.